These 10 T cell receptor beta chains share one sample of origin, sequenced in a study of graft-versus-host responses after intestinal transplantation. Repertoires were generated with immunoSEQ multiplex PCR, while TCRdb's copy carries only in-frame clones and drops some. The repertoire consists of tens of thousands of clones, with approximately 93% occurring once and the leading ten covering approximately 0.5%. This specimen was PBMCs, taken 156 days after intestinal transplant. These receptors were taken from a human patient who received an intestinal transplant, so some T cells may come from the graft donor.

The chain couples TRBV28 to TRBJ2-7; TRBD1 matches at 9 bases. There are 15 residues in the CDR3. Trimming cost V 6 bases and J 5 bases; bases outside gene matches: 11. Germline CDR1 is MDHEN and CDR2 is SYDVKM. The CDR3 is CASSSPTGGLDEQYF. CDR3 in DNA: TGTGCCAGCAGCTCCCCGACAGGGGGATTAGACGAGCAGTACTTC.

The chain employs TRBV5-1 and TRBJ2-2; maybe TRBD2 (6 bases). The CDR3 is made up of 15 amino acids. Germline-derived CDR1 and CDR2 are SGHRS and YFSETQ. Trimming cost V 6 bases and J 0 bases, with 12 bases left between them. Here the CDR3 reads CASTMDYPNTGELFF. The CDR3 bases are TGCGCCAGCACAATGGACTACCCGAACACCGGGGAGCTGTTTTTT.

J is TRBJ2-1 and V is TRBV6-4, with 10 bases fitting TRBD2. This CDR3 region has 15 residues. Germline V lookup: CDR1 MRHNA, CDR2 SNTAGT. The ends lost 0 bases at V and 6 bases at J; junction bases unmatched: 2. The CDR3 here is CASSDSSGGANEQFF. The CDR3 region has the DNA TGTGCCAGCAGTGACTCAAGCGGGGGGGCCAATGAGCAGTTCTTC.

The chain couples TRBV19 to TRBJ2-3; D remains ambiguous. Germline V gene data show CDR1 as LNHDA and CDR2 as SQIVND (reference sequence). This CDR3 has 16 residues. V was cut by 2 bases and J by 0 bases, with 12 bases left in between. The chain's CDR3 is CASSILGPSSTDTQYF. The CDR3 coding sequence is TGTGCCAGTAGTATACTTGGCCCCTCTAGCACAGATACGCAGTATTTT. The whole variable domain, remainder taken from reference TRBV19 and TRBJ2-3, is DGGITQSPKYLFRKEGQNVTLSCEQNLNHDAMYWYRQDPGQGLRLIYYSQIVNDFQKGDIAEGYSVSREKKESFPLTVTSAQKNPTAFYLCASSILGPSSTDTQYFGPGTRLTVL.

The rearrangement uses TRBV7-2 and TRBJ1-1, with 8 nucleotides matching TRBD1. CDR1 and CDR2 (germline): SGHTA, FQGNSA. After removal of 5 bases from V and 4 bases from J, the junction contained 6 bases not matched to a gene. The CDR3 runs 14 residues. DNA for the CDR3: TGTGCCAGCAGCACCACAGGGGGGCTCACTGAAGCTTTCTTT. Protein: CASSTTGGLTEAFF.

This chain joins TRBV6-5 and TRBJ1-1; D is undetermined. V lost 7 bases, J lost 2 bases, and 5 bases lay in between. This CDR3 is 11 amino acids long. Germline CDR1 and CDR2: MNHEY and SVGAGI. The CDR3 loop reads CASIHNTEAFF. CDR3 sequence (DNA): TGTGCCAGCATTCATAACACTGAAGCTTTCTTT.

The chain joins TRBV2 to TRBJ1-3, with TRBD1 as a possible D gene (5 bases). CDR3 length: 14 residues. V lost 6 bases and J 0 bases, leaving 9 bases between the germline ends. Germline CDR1 and CDR2: SNHLY and FYNNEI. CDR3 sequence (DNA): TGTGCCAGCAGCTCAGACAGCTCTGGAAACACCATATATTTT. It translates to CASSSDSSGNTIYF.

In its sample, this clone was seen once. This chain joins TRBV10-3 and TRBJ1-1, with D uncertain. CDR1 ENHRY and CDR2 SYGVKD come from the germline V gene. The CDR3 runs to 14 residues. V shed 2 bases and J shed 1 base, with 8 bases lying between them. The CDR3 DNA sequence: TGTGCCATCAGTGAGGATACACCGAACACTGAAGCTTTCTTT. Translated, it gives CAISEDTPNTEAFF.

A single count supports this clone. The chain couples TRBV9 to TRBJ1-5; D may be TRBD1 (5 bases). V lost 0 bases, J lost 1 base, and 5 bases lay in between. The germline CDR1 and CDR2 sequences are SGDLS and YYNGEE. The CDR3 has 14 residues. This CDR3 reads CASSVGDSNQPQHF. In DNA, the CDR3 is TGTGCCAGCAGCGTAGGGGACAGCAATCAGCCCCAGCATTTT. The full variable domain, with the rest looked up from reference TRBV9 and TRBJ1-5, is DSGVTQTPKHLITATGQRVTLRCSPRSGDLSVYWYQQSLDQGLQFLIQYYNGEERAKGNILERFSAQQFPDLHSELNLSSLELGDSALYFCASSVGDSNQPQHFGDGTRLSIL.

The chain joins TRBV5-1 to TRBJ1-1; TRBD1 agrees at 8 bases. This CDR3 region has 13 residues. With V trimmed by 4 bases and J by 8 bases, 7 bases remained unmatched. Germline-derived CDR1 and CDR2 are SGHRS and YFSETQ. Here the CDR3 DNA reads TGCGCCAGCAGCCCAGACAGGGGCCCGGAAGCTTTCTTT. This gives the protein CASSPDRGPEAFF.